These 23 T cell receptor beta chains were all obtained from the same sample, sequenced in a study of cytomegalovirus exposure and HLA in healthy donors. PCR used 60 Vbeta primers and 13 Jbeta primers. The repertoire was sequenced with immunoSEQ multiplex PCR; TCRdb's copy has only in-frame clones and lacks some. In the table there are over 150,000 clones, 77% of which are singletons. The source material was PBMCs. The receptors were sampled from a woman in her sixties or seventies in good health and CMV-seropositive.

This clone was seen more than once but under ten times. The chain employs TRBV18 and TRBJ1-3, with D possibly being TRBD1 (6 bases). The CDR3 loop spans 17 amino acids. Germline V gene data show CDR1 as KGHSH and CDR2 as LQKENI. V lost 3 bases and J lost 0, with 15 bases in between. CDR3 sequence reads: CASSPFSDSFSGNTIYF. In DNA, the CDR3 is TGTGCCAGCTCACCTTTTTCGGACAGCTTCTCTGGAAACACCATATATTTT.

This clone was counted once. The chain carries TRBV6-1 and TRBJ2-3, with 8 bases lining up with TRBD1. Germline CDR1 reads MNHNS; CDR2 reads SASEGT. Germline trimming cut 2 bases from V and 6 bases from J; bases unmatched to any gene: 10. The CDR3 spans 16 residues. CDR3 region: CASSERWQGARDTQYF. CDR3 bases: TGTGCCAGCAGTGAAAGGTGGCAGGGGGCCAGGGATACGCAGTATTTT.

CDR3: CASSVAGEQYEQYF. For the CDR3, the DNA is TGTGCCAGCAGTGTTGCCGGGGAACAGTACGAGCAGTACTTC. The rearrangement joins TRBV6-1 to TRBJ2-7; tentatively, D is TRBD2 (5 bases). Germline loops: CDR1 MNHNS, CDR2 SASEGT. Trimming removed 4 bases from V and 4 bases from J, with 14 bases in between. CDR3 length: 14 amino acids.

The V and J genes are TRBV5-1 and TRBJ2-3; 12 nucleotides match TRBD2. Germline CDR1 is SGHRS and CDR2 is YFSETQ. The CDR3 has 14 amino acids. J lost 5 bases, V lost 2 bases, and 0 bases had no gene match. Here the CDR3 DNA reads TGCGCCAGCAGCTTACTAGCGGGGGGAGATACGCAGTATTTT. Translating gives CASSLLAGGDTQYF. Filled out from reference TRBV5-1 and TRBJ2-3, the complete variable domain reads KAGVTQTPRYLIKTRGQQVTLSCSPISGHRSVSWYQQTPGQGLQFLFEYFSETQRNKGNFPGRFSGRQFSNSRSEMNVSTLELGDSALYLCASSLLAGGDTQYFGPGTRLTVL.

The gene calls are TRBV18 and TRBJ2-2; a weak D match, TRBD1 (6 bases). The CDR3 is 15 amino acids. Trimming took 3 bases from V and 0 from J, leaving 8 bases between them. CDR1 KGHSH and CDR2 LQKENI come from the germline V gene. The CDR3 sequence: CASSPGQSNTGELFF. The DNA of the CDR3 is TGTGCCAGCTCACCTGGACAGTCGAACACCGGGGAGCTGTTTTTT.

This rearrangement joins TRBV15 to TRBJ1-1; D is undetermined. The germline V gene has CDR1 LNHNV and CDR2 YYDKDF (reference sequence). V shed 1 base and J shed 0 bases, with 12 bases lying between them. This CDR3 region has 16 residues. The CDR3 region is CATSRGSRYLNTEAFF. The CDR3 coding sequence is TGTGCCACCAGCAGAGGTTCGAGGTACTTGAACACTGAAGCTTTCTTT.

This clone occurred once. This chain connects TRBV9 to TRBJ1-1, with D uncertain. The CDR3 spans 14 residues. V lost 0 bases and J lost 11, with 17 bases in between. Germline V lookup: CDR1 SGDLS, CDR2 YYNGEE. CDR3: CASSVEGRRERAFF. The DNA of the CDR3 is TGTGCCAGCAGCGTAGAAGGTAGGAGGGAGAGGGCTTTCTTT.

This sequence joins TRBV30 and TRBJ2-2, with no clear D. Germline V gene data show CDR1 as GTSNPN and CDR2 as SVGIG (reference sequence). The CDR3 has 14 residues. V was clipped by 3 bases and J by 5 bases, with 13 bases between them. The CDR3 DNA sequence: TGTGCCTGGAGCCCCCTGGTGAGGACCGGGGAGCTGTTTTTT. It yields the protein CAWSPLVRTGELFF.

The chain couples TRBV7-8 to TRBJ2-3; D gene ambiguous. The V gene lost 6 bases and the J gene lost 2 bases, with 9 bases spanning the gap. Germline V gene data show CDR1 as SGHVS and CDR2 as FQNEAQ. The CDR3 is made up of 13 amino acids. As DNA, the CDR3 is TGTGCCAGCAGGTCTAGGTTCACAGATACGCAGTATTTT. Amino acids: CASRSRFTDTQYF.

The chain employs TRBV5-1 and TRBJ2-2; possible D gene TRBD1, 5 bases. This CDR3 spans 14 amino acids. The germline V gene encodes CDR1 SGHRS and CDR2 YFSETQ. The V and J ends lost 2 bases and 4 bases respectively, with 9 bases between them. CDR3 region: CASSFQGPTGELFF. The CDR3, as DNA: TGCGCCAGCAGCTTCCAGGGCCCCACCGGGGAGCTGTTTTTT.

V and J are TRBV27 and TRBJ1-1; 7 bases are a match to TRBD1. This CDR3 contains 11 residues. Germline loops: CDR1 MNHEY, CDR2 SMNVEV (reference sequence). The V gene end was trimmed by 7 bases and the J gene end by 7 bases; junction bases not matched to a gene: 3. The CDR3 sequence: CASTYRGEAFF. The CDR3 coding sequence is TGTGCCAGCACTTACAGGGGTGAAGCTTTCTTT.

CDR3 nucleotide sequence: TGTGCCAGTAATAACAGGCAAACTGAAGCTTTCTTT. Translation: CASNNRQTEAFF. This chain joins TRBV19 and TRBJ1-1, with D possibly matching TRBD1 (5 bases). V dropped 7 bases and J dropped 5 bases, with 11 bases sitting between them. The CDR3 is 12 residues long. CDR1 and CDR2 from the germline V gene are LNHDA and SQIVND (reference sequence).

The chain carries TRBV28 and TRBJ1-3, with 7 bases fitting TRBD1. Germline CDR1 is MDHEN and CDR2 is SYDVKM. V was clipped by 4 bases and J by 0 bases; unmatched bases: 6. CDR3 length equals 16 residues. DNA of the CDR3: TGTGCCAGCAGTTATGCAGGGGGTCCCTCTGGAAACACCATATATTTT. Protein sequence: CASSYAGGPSGNTIYF. The variable domain in full, completed from reference TRBV28 and TRBJ1-3, reads DVKVTQSSRYLVKRTGEKVFLECVQDMDHENMFWYRQDPGLGLRLIYFSYDVKMKEKGDIPEGYSVSREKKERFSLILESASTNQTSMYLCASSYAGGPSGNTIYFGEGSWLTVV.

The rearrangement joins TRBV7-9 to TRBJ2-3; no clear D. The CDR3 has 14 amino acids. Germline V gene data show CDR1 as SEHNR and CDR2 as FQNEAQ (reference sequence). The V end lost 8 bases, the J end lost 0 bases, and 12 bases lay between the germline ends. The DNA for the CDR3 is TGTGCCAGCTGCGGCGAAGGTAGCACAGATACGCAGTATTTT. Its protein product is CASCGEGSTDTQYF.

V is TRBV18 and J is TRBJ1-3; D call uncertain. CDR1 and CDR2 (germline): KGHSH, LQKENI. This CDR3 has 14 amino acids. Trimming stripped 6 bases from V and 0 bases from J, with 9 bases between. The CDR3 nucleotides are TGTGCCAGCTCCCTAGGGAGCTCTGGAAACACCATATATTTT. It encodes CASSLGSSGNTIYF.

Here the CDR3 reads CASSWIGRGNQPQHF. The DNA for the CDR3 is TGTGCCAGCAGCTGGATAGGACGGGGAAATCAGCCCCAGCATTTT. V gene TRBV11-2 combines with J gene TRBJ1-5; D gene unclear. The CDR3 extends over 15 amino acids. The V gene's germline CDR1 is SGHAT and CDR2 FQNNGV. The V end was cut by 4 bases, the J end by 4 bases, with 14 bases between.

J is TRBJ2-1 and V is TRBV18; TRBD1 aligns across 9 bases. The V gene end was trimmed by 8 bases and the J gene end by 5 bases; junction bases not matched to a gene: 28. Per the germline V gene, CDR1 is KGHSH and CDR2 is LQKENI. The CDR3 length is 21 residues. CDR3 coding DNA: TGTGCCAGCGCAGTTGTCGGTCCACACGAACCTCCCGGGACAGGGAACAATGAGCAGTTCTTC. As protein: CASAVVGPHEPPGTGNNEQFF.

The chain recombines TRBV11-1 with TRBJ2-7; the match to TRBD2 covers 12 bases. J lost 2 bases, V lost 1 base, and 6 bases had no gene match. The CDR3 runs 17 residues. Germline CDR1 is SGHAT and CDR2 is FQDESV (reference sequence). The chain's CDR3 is CASSLDTRLAGAYEQYF. The CDR3 DNA sequence: TGTGCCAGCAGCTTAGACACTCGACTAGCGGGGGCCTACGAGCAGTACTTC.

The gene calls are TRBV6-6 and TRBJ2-1, with 9 bases matching TRBD2. This CDR3 is 12 amino acids long. The germline gives CDR1 MNHNY, CDR2 SVGAGI (reference sequence). J was trimmed by 10 bases and V by 6 bases; bases with no gene match: 4. The CDR3 spells CASSKSGGEQFF. Here the CDR3 DNA reads TGTGCCAGCAGCAAGAGCGGGGGGGAGCAGTTCTTC.

The rearrangement uses TRBV7-8 and TRBJ2-3; a weak D match, TRBD2 (5 bases). V was shortened by 3 bases and J by 3 bases, with 16 bases between the two germline ends. CDR3 length: 16 residues. Germline V lookup: CDR1 SGHVS, CDR2 FQNEAQ. The CDR3 region has the DNA TGTGCCAGCAGCTTCCGACGAATTGGGGAGACAGATACGCAGTATTTT. Protein: CASSFRRIGETDTQYF.

This clone was found once. The chain joins TRBV7-9 to TRBJ1-3; D may be TRBD1 (5 bases). The V gene's germline CDR1 is SEHNR and CDR2 FQNEAQ (reference sequence). The ends were cut back, 6 bases at V and 11 bases at J, with 20 bases in the middle. CDR3 length: 14 amino acids. The CDR3: CASSFGDLSPAIYF. The CDR3 DNA reads as TGTGCCAGCAGTTTCGGGGACTTATCGCCCGCCATATATTTT. Full variable domain (outside the CDR3, taken from reference TRBV7-9 and TRBJ1-3): DTGVSQNPRHKITKRGQNVTFRCDPISEHNRLYWYRQTLGQGPEFLTYFQNEAQLEKSRLLSDRFSAERPKGSFSTLEIQRTEQGDSAMYLCASSFGDLSPAIYFGEGSWLTVV.

The chain links TRBV7-2 to TRBJ2-2; D is perhaps TRBD2 (6 bases). Trimming shortened V by 1 base and J by 4 bases, and 22 bases separated the two germline ends. CDR3 length: 19 residues. CDR1 and CDR2 from the germline V gene are SGHTA and FQGNSA. The DNA for the CDR3 is TGTGCCAGCAGCTTAGTAGCCATGGTCGCAGGGAGGATCACCGGGGAGCTGTTTTTT. Protein product: CASSLVAMVAGRITGELFF.

The chain recombines TRBV6-4 with TRBJ2-1; TRBD2 is a possible D gene (6 bases). Germline V gene lookup returns CDR1 MRHNA and CDR2 SNTAGT. There are 17 residues in the CDR3. Trimming shortened V by 6 bases and J by 0 bases, and 18 bases separated the two germline ends. This CDR3 is CASSQLGNGGSYNEQFF. The CDR3 region has the DNA TGTGCCAGCAGCCAACTGGGTAACGGGGGCTCCTACAATGAGCAGTTCTTC.